This T cell receptor beta chain was identified during a study of cytomegalovirus exposure and HLA in healthy donors. Study-level findings and limits: According to a later analysis, TCR clusters from the first cohort tended to co-occur in the 120 or so validation repertoires. The listing of approximately 160 TCR beta chains classed them as cytomegalovirus-associated. Reports credit the classifier with highly specific, highly sensitive diagnosis of cytomegalovirus status.

Measured with immunoSEQ multiplex PCR; TCRdb has only the in-frame clones, and not every one. The sample includes some 110,000 clones, 88% of them seen just once. V gave up 6 bases and J gave up 1 base, with 16 bases separating them. From germline, CDR1 is SNHLY and CDR2 FYNNEI. The CDR3 extends over 16 amino acids. This clone was detected once. Its target is not known. The chain combines TRBV2 with TRBJ2-1; tentative D call: TRBD2 (6 bases). Source material: PBMCs. This receptor was taken from a man aged 18 to 29 in good health and CMV-seronegative. The CDR3 DNA reads TGTGCCAGCAGGACTTCGGGGGTTCGGTCCTACAATGAGCAGTTCTTC. The encoded protein is CASRTSGVRSYNEQFF.